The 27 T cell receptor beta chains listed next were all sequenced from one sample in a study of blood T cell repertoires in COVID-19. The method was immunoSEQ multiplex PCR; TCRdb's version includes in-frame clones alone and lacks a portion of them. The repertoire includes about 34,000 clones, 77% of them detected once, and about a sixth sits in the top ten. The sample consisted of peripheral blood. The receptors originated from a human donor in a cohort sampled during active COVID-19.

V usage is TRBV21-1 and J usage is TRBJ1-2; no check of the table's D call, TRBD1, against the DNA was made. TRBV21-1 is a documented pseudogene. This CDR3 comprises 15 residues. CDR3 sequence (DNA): TGTGCCAGCAGCAAAACGGGTCCAGGGGACTATGGCTACACCTTC. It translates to CASSKTGPGDYGYTF.

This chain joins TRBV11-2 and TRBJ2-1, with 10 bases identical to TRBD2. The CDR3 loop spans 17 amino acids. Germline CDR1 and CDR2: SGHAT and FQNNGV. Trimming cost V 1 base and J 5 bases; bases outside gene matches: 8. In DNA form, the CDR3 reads TGTGCCAGCAGCTTAGGGCCCAGCGGGAGGGGGAACAATGAGCAGTTCTTC. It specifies CASSLGPSGRGNNEQFF. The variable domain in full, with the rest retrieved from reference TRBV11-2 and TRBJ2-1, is EAGVAQSPRYKIIEKRQSVAFWCNPISGHATLYWYQQILGQGPKLLIQFQNNGVVDDSQLPKDRFSAERLKGVDSTLKIQPAKLEDSAVYLCASSLGPSGRGNNEQFFGPGTRLTVL.

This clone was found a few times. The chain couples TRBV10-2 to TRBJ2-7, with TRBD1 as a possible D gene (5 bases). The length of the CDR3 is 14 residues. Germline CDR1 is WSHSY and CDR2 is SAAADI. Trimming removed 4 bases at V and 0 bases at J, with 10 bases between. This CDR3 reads CASSVDRGSYEQYF. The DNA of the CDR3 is TGCGCCAGCAGTGTCGACAGAGGCTCCTACGAGCAGTACTTC.

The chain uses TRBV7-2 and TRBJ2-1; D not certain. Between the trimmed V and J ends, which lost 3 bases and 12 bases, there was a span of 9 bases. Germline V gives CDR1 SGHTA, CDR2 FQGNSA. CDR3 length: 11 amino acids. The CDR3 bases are TGTGCCAGCAGCTTTTCCCAGGTGCAGTTCTTC. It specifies CASSFSQVQFF.

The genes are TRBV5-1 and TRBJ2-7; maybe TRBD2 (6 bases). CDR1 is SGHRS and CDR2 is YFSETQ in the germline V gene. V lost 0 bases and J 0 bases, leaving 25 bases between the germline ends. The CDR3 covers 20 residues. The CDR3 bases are TGCGCCAGCAGCTTGGCCGGGCCCTCCTCAATGGCGGGGCCCTCCTACGAGCAGTACTTC. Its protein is CASSLAGPSSMAGPSYEQYF. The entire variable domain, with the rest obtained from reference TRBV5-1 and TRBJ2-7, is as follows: KAGVTQTPRYLIKTRGQQVTLSCSPISGHRSVSWYQQTPGQGLQFLFEYFSETQRNKGNFPGRFSGRQFSNSRSEMNVSTLELGDSALYLCASSLAGPSSMAGPSYEQYFGPGTRLTVT.

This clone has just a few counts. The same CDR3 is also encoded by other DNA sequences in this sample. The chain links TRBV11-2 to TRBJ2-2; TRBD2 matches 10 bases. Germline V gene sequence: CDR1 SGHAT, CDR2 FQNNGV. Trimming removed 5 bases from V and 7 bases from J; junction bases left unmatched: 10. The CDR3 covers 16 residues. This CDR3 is CASSAEASGGRGELFF. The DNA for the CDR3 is TGTGCCAGCAGCGCAGAGGCTAGCGGGGGACGCGGGGAGCTGTTTTTT. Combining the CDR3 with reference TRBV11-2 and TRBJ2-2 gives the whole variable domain EAGVAQSPRYKIIEKRQSVAFWCNPISGHATLYWYQQILGQGPKLLIQFQNNGVVDDSQLPKDRFSAERLKGVDSTLKIQPAKLEDSAVYLCASSAEASGGRGELFFGEGSRLTVL.

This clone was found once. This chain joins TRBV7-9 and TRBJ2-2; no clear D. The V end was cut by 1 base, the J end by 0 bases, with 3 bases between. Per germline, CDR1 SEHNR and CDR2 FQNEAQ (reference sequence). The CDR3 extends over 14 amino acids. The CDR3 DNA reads TGTGCCAGCAGCTTAGGAGCGAACACCGGGGAGCTGTTTTTT. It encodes CASSLGANTGELFF.

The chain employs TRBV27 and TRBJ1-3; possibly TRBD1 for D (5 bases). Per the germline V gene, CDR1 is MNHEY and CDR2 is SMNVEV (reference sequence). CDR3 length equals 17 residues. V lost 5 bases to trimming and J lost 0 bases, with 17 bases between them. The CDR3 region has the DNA TGTGCCAGCAGTCCCATGTACAGGATTAGCTCTGGAAACACCATATATTTT. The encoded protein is CASSPMYRISSGNTIYF.

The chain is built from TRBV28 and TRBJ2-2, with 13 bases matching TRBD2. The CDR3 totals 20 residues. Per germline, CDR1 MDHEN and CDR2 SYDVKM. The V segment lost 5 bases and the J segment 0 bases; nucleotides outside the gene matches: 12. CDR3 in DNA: TGTGCCAGCAGTCCCCCCAGGACTAGCGGGAGAGTGACGAACACCGGGGAGCTGTTTTTT. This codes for CASSPPRTSGRVTNTGELFF.

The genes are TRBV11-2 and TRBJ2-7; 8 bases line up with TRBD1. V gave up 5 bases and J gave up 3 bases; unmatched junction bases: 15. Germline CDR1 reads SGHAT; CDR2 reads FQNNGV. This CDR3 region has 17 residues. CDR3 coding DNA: TGTGCCAGCAGCCCCCAGGGGGCGTTTTTCGGAAACTACGAGCAGTACTTC. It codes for CASSPQGAFFGNYEQYF.

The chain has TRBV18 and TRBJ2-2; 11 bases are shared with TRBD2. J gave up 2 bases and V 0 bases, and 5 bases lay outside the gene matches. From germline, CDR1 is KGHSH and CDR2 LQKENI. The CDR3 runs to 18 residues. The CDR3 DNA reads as TGTGCCAGCTCACCACCTACGGGACTAGCGGTAAACACCGGGGAGCTGTTTTTT. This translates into CASSPPTGLAVNTGELFF. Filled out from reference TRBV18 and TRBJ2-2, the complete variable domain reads NAGVMQNPRHLVRRRGQEARLRCSPMKGHSHVYWYRQLPEEGLKFMVYLQKENIIDESGMPKERFSAEFPKEGPSILRIQQVVRGDSAAYFCASSPPTGLAVNTGELFFGEGSRLTVL.

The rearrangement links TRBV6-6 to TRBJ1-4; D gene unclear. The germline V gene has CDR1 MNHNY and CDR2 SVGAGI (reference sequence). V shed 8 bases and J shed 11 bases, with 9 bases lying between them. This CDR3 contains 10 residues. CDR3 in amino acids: CASYSTKLFF. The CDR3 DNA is TGTGCCAGCTACTCCACGAAACTGTTTTTT.

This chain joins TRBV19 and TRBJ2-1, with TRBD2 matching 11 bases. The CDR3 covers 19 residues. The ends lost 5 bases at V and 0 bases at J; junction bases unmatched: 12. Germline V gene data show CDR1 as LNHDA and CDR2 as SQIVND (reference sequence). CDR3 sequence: CASSRGTSGSASSYNEQFF. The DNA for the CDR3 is TGTGCCAGTAGTCGAGGTACTAGCGGGAGTGCCAGCTCCTACAATGAGCAGTTCTTC.

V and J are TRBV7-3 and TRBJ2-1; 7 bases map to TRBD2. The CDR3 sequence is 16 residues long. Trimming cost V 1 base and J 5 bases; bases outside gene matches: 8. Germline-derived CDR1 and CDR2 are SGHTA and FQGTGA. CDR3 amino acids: CASSLIGRERHNEQFF. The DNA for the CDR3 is TGTGCCAGCAGCTTAATTGGGCGGGAGCGACACAATGAGCAGTTCTTC.

The CDR3 spells CASSDPAGGTDTQYF. For the CDR3, the DNA is TGTGCCAGCAGTGACCCAGCGGGGGGCACAGATACGCAGTATTTT. The chain links TRBV6-4 to TRBJ2-3, with 8 bases aligning to TRBD2. The CDR3 runs to 15 residues. J lost 1 base, V lost 2 bases, and 2 bases had no gene match. Germline V lookup: CDR1 MRHNA, CDR2 SNTAGT.

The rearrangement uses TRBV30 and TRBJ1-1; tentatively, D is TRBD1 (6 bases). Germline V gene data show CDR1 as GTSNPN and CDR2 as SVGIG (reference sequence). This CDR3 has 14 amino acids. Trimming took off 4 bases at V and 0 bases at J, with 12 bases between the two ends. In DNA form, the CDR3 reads TGTGCCTGGATACAGGACAGACTGAACACTGAAGCTTTCTTT. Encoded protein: CAWIQDRLNTEAFF.

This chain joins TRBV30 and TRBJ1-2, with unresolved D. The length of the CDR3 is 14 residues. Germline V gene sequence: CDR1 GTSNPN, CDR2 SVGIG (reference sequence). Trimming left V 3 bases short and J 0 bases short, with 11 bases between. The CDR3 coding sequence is TGTGCCTGGAGCTTGAGGAAATCTAACTATGGCTACACCTTC. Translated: CAWSLRKSNYGYTF. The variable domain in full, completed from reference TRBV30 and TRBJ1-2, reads SQTIHQWPATLVQPVGSPLSLECTVEGTSNPNLYWYRQAAGRGLQLLFYSVGIGQISSEVPQNLSASRPQDRQFILSSKKLLLSDSGFYLCAWSLRKSNYGYTFGSGTRLTVV.

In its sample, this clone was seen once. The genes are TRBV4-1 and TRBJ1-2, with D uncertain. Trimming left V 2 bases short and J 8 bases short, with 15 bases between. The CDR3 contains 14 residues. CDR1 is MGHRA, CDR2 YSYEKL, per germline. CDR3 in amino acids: CASSQPTEGAGYTF. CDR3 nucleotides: TGCGCCAGCAGCCAACCTACCGAGGGAGCCGGCTACACCTTC.

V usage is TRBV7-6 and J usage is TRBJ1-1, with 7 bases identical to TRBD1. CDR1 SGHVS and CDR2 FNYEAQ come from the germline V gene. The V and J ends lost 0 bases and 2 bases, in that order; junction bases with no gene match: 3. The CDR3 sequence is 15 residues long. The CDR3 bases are TGTGCCAGCAGCTTAGCGACAGGGACCAACACTGAAGCTTTCTTT. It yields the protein CASSLATGTNTEAFF.

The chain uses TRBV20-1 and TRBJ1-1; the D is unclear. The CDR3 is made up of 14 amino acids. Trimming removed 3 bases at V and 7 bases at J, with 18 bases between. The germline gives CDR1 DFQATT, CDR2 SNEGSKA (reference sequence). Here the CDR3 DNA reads TGCAGTGCTAGTTCGGGGTTCGAGGCTGTTGAAGCTTTCTTT. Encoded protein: CSASSGFEAVEAFF.

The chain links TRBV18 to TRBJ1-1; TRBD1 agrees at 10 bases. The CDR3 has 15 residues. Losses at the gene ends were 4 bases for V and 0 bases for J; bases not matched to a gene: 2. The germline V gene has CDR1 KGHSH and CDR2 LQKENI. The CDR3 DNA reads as TGTGCCAGCTCACGACAGGGGGCGTTGAACACTGAAGCTTTCTTT. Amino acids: CASSRQGALNTEAFF.

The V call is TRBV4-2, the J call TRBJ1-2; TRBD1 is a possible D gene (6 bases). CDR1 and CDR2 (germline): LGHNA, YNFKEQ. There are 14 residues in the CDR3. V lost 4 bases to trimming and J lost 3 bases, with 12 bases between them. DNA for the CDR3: TGTGCCAGCAGCCTTTTGGGACAAGACTATGGCTACACCTTC. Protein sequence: CASSLLGQDYGYTF.

The CDR3: CASSPFTAGQTLSYEQYF. CDR3 in DNA: TGTGCCAGCAGTCCCTTCACCGCGGGACAGACTTTAAGCTACGAGCAGTACTTC. The chain uses TRBV6-6 and TRBJ2-7, with a possible D match to TRBD1 (7 bases). From germline, CDR1 is MNHNY and CDR2 SVGAGI (reference sequence). The CDR3 runs 18 residues. V was cut by 5 bases and J by 3 bases, with 26 bases left in between.

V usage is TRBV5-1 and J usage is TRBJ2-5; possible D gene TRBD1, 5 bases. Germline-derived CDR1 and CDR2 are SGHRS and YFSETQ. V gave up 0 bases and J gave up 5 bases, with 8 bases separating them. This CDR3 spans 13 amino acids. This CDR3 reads CASSLGGLETQYF. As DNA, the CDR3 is TGCGCCAGCAGCTTGGGGGGCCTGGAGACCCAGTACTTC.

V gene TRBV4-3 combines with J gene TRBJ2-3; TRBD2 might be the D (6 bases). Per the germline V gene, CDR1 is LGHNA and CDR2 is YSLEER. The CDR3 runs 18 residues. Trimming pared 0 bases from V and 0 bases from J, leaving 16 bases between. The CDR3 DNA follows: TGCGCCAGCAGCCAAGATGGGAGGCGGGCTTCTAGCACAGATACGCAGTATTTT. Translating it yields CASSQDGRRASSTDTQYF.

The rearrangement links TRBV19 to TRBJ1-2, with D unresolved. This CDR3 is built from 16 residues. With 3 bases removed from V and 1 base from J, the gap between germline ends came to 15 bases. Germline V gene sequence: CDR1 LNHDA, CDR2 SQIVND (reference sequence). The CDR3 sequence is CASSILGRPLNYGYTF. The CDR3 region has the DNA TGTGCCAGTAGTATCTTGGGCCGGCCCCTTAACTATGGCTACACCTTC.

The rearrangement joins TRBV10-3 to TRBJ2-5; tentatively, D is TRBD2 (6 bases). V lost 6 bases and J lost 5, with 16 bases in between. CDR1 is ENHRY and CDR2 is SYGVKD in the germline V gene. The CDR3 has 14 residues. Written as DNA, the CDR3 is TGTGCCATCAGCCGCGGGAATGTAGGGGAGACCCAGTACTTC. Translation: CAISRGNVGETQYF.